This T cell receptor (beta chain) was identified during a study of blood T cells in healthy people across ages. Study background: Through template switching, about one barcoded beta molecule was captured per two T cells, as measured in model experiments.

Sample-barcoded 5' priming and a J-beta primer mix drove a second PCR of 7 to 11 cycles. TCRdb redid the calling of the 5' RACE reads with MiXCR, one entry per CDR3 protein. The sample yields 550,000 to 600,000 distinct CDR3 sequences, under 55% seen once. This clonotype has a handful of counts. The target antigen is unknown. A much larger clone sits a single nucleotide away, making a read error possible. Whole-study results and caveats: A strong correlation between TCR beta diversity and naive T cell percentage was seen. Considered underestimates were the diversity estimates obtained from one million T cells. PBMCs that were unsorted prevented a conclusive naive versus antigen-experienced comparison.

The CDR3 contains 16 residues. From germline, CDR1 is MNHNY and CDR2 SVGAGI (reference sequence). The material sequenced was blood. This clonotype was obtained from a man aged 80 or over in good health. The chain has TRBV6-6 and TRBJ1-6; 7 positions agree with TRBD1. CDR3 in DNA: TGTGCCAGCAGTTACTCCCCTACAGGGGCAGGTTCACCCCCCCACTTT. Protein product: CASSYSPTGAGSPPHF.